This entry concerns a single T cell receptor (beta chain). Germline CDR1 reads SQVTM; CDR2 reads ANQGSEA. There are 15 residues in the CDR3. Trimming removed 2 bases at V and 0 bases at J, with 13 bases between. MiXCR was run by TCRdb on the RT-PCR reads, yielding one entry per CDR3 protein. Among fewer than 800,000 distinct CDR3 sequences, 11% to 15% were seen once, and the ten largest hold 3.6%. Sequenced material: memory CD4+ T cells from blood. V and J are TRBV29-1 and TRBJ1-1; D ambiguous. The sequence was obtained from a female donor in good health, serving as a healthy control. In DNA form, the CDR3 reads TGCAGCGTTGAACTCCTTGCGGTAATGAACACTGAAGCTTTCTTT. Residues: CSVELLAVMNTEAFF.